This is a list of T cell receptor beta chains from one sample in a study of radiotherapy plus CTLA-4 blockade in lung cancer. Sequenced by immunoSEQ multiplex PCR; TCRdb stores in-frame clones only, minus some. The data show tens of thousands of clones, with 70% to 85% seen just once and 8.5% to 10% held by the top ten. The source was peripheral blood, collected from a patient treated with radiotherapy plus ipilimumab. The receptors were sampled from a human donor with non-small cell lung cancer who had a complete response to radiotherapy plus ipilimumab. The CDR3 runs from the conserved cysteine through the conserved F or W. Each record gives: clone size, V gene, D gene, J gene, CDR3 protein, CDR3 DNA. A D gene is named only where the DNA matches it firmly. Size is omitted from some rows. Given values are once, few, many or a class for expanded clones.

clone size: once
V gene: TRBV4-3
D gene: NA
J gene: TRBJ2-2
CDR3 protein: CASSQGGSTANTGELFF
CDR3 DNA: TGCGCCAGCAGCCAAGGAGGAAGCACAGCGAACACCGGGGAGCTGTTTTTT

clone size: once
V gene: TRBV10-3
D gene: TRBD2
J gene: TRBJ2-1
CDR3 protein: CAISESQRERSNEQFF
CDR3 DNA: TGTGCCATCAGTGAGTCACAGCGGGAGAGGTCCAATGAGCAGTTCTTC

clone size: NA
V gene: TRBV5-1
D gene: TRBD1
J gene: TRBJ2-2
CDR3 protein: CASSSTQGRETTGELFF
CDR3 DNA: TGCGCCAGCAGCTCCACACAGGGGAGAGAAACTACCGGGGAGCTGTTTTTT

clone size: NA
V gene: TRBV7-2
D gene: NA
J gene: TRBJ1-4
CDR3 protein: CASSFRDQSKELFF
CDR3 DNA: TGTGCCAGCAGCTTCCGGGACCAAAGCAAGGAACTGTTTTTT

clone size: NA
V gene: TRBV9
D gene: NA
J gene: TRBJ1-4
CDR3 protein: CASSVEGGRSEKLFF
CDR3 DNA: TGTGCCAGCAGCGTAGAAGGGGGGCGAAGTGAAAAACTGTTTTTT

clone size: NA
V gene: TRBV18
D gene: NA
J gene: TRBJ1-5
CDR3 protein: CASSPWAGDKGSNQPQHF
CDR3 DNA: TGTGCCAGCTCACCATGGGCAGGGGATAAGGGGAGCAATCAGCCCCAGCATTTT

clone size: NA
V gene: TRBV19
D gene: NA
J gene: TRBJ1-5
CDR3 protein: CASSIVSHSNQPQHF
CDR3 DNA: TGTGCCAGTAGTATAGTATCCCATAGCAATCAGCCCCAGCATTTT

clone size: NA
V gene: TRBV28
D gene: TRBD1
J gene: TRBJ2-1
CDR3 protein: CASRQPGTGAGEQFF
CDR3 DNA: TGTGCCAGCAGACAACCCGGGACAGGGGCCGGTGAGCAGTTCTTC

clone size: NA
V gene: TRBV27
D gene: NA
J gene: TRBJ2-1
CDR3 protein: CASSLSPWVNNEQFF
CDR3 DNA: TGTGCCAGCAGTTTATCCCCTTGGGTGAACAATGAGCAGTTCTTC

clone size: NA
V gene: TRBV5-1
D gene: NA
J gene: TRBJ2-3
CDR3 protein: CASRPDRPGGDTQYF
CDR3 DNA: TGCGCCAGCAGACCCGACAGACCCGGCGGAGATACGCAGTATTTT

clone size: few
V gene: TRBV27
D gene: TRBD1
J gene: TRBJ2-1
CDR3 protein: CASSGQNRGSSYNEQFF
CDR3 DNA: TGTGCCAGCAGTGGCCAGAACAGGGGGAGCTCCTACAATGAGCAGTTCTTC

clone size: NA
V gene: TRBV27
D gene: TRBD2
J gene: TRBJ2-1
CDR3 protein: CASSFSGSYDEQFF
CDR3 DNA: TGTGCCAGCAGTTTTAGCGGGAGTTACGATGAGCAGTTCTTC

clone size: NA
V gene: TRBV29-1
D gene: TRBD1
J gene: TRBJ2-7
CDR3 protein: CSVRDSSREQYF
CDR3 DNA: TGCAGCGTTCGGGACAGCTCTCGGGAGCAGTACTTC

clone size: NA
V gene: TRBV11-3
D gene: TRBD2
J gene: TRBJ2-1
CDR3 protein: CASSLLAGNEQFF
CDR3 DNA: TGTGCCAGCAGCTTACTAGCGGGAAATGAGCAGTTCTTC

clone size: NA
V gene: TRBV6-6
D gene: NA
J gene: TRBJ2-1
CDR3 protein: CASSPQAGHEQFF
CDR3 DNA: TGTGCCAGCAGTCCCCAAGCCGGTCATGAGCAGTTCTTC

clone size: NA
V gene: TRBV6-5
D gene: NA
J gene: TRBJ1-3
CDR3 protein: CASSSLEGSGNTIYF
CDR3 DNA: TGTGCCAGCAGTTCCCTCGAGGGCTCTGGAAACACCATATATTTT

clone size: NA
V gene: TRBV9
D gene: NA
J gene: TRBJ1-6
CDR3 protein: CASSAKSGYGDNSPLHF
CDR3 DNA: TGTGCCAGCAGCGCAAAGTCGGGGTACGGGGATAATTCACCCCTCCACTTT

clone size: NA
V gene: TRBV28
D gene: NA
J gene: TRBJ1-4
CDR3 protein: CASRPQGGTNEKLFF
CDR3 DNA: TGTGCCAGCAGGCCTCAAGGGGGGACTAATGAAAAACTGTTTTTT

clone size: NA
V gene: TRBV18
D gene: NA
J gene: TRBJ1-1
CDR3 protein: CASSPDQTEAFF
CDR3 DNA: TGTGCCAGCTCACCAGACCAAACTGAAGCTTTCTTT

clone size: once
V gene: TRBV5-1
D gene: TRBD1
J gene: TRBJ2-6
CDR3 protein: CASSLPTGGYSGVNVLTF
CDR3 DNA: TGCGCCAGCAGCTTACCGACAGGGGGCTACTCTGGGGTCAACGTCCTGACTTTC

clone size: NA
V gene: TRBV2
D gene: NA
J gene: TRBJ2-3
CDR3 protein: CAGQGNTDTQYF
CDR3 DNA: TGTGCCGGCCAGGGCAACACAGATACGCAGTATTTT

clone size: once
V gene: TRBV7-8
D gene: TRBD1
J gene: TRBJ1-6
CDR3 protein: CASSLAQGDSPLHF
CDR3 DNA: TGTGCCAGCAGCTTAGCTCAGGGGGATTCACCCCTCCACTTT

clone size: few
V gene: TRBV7-9
D gene: NA
J gene: TRBJ1-2
CDR3 protein: CASSLGGTLINGYTF
CDR3 DNA: TGTGCCAGCAGCTTAGGTGGGACCCTGATAAATGGCTACACCTTC

clone size: NA
V gene: TRBV27
D gene: NA
J gene: TRBJ1-5
CDR3 protein: CASSLFWGGGNQPQHF
CDR3 DNA: TGTGCCAGCAGTTTATTCTGGGGAGGAGGCAATCAGCCCCAGCATTTT

clone size: NA
V gene: TRBV11-2
D gene: NA
J gene: TRBJ2-7
CDR3 protein: CASSSYGTNSYEQYF
CDR3 DNA: TGTGCCAGCAGCTCATATGGGACAAACTCCTACGAGCAGTACTTC

clone size: NA
V gene: TRBV30
D gene: NA
J gene: TRBJ1-6
CDR3 protein: CAWSVGTFNSPLHF
CDR3 DNA: TGTGCCTGGAGTGTAGGAACTTTTAATTCACCCCTCCACTTT

clone size: NA
V gene: TRBV19
D gene: NA
J gene: TRBJ1-5
CDR3 protein: CASSPYAGRNSNQPQHF
CDR3 DNA: TGTGCCAGTAGTCCCTATGCAGGAAGAAATAGCAATCAGCCCCAGCATTTT

clone size: NA
V gene: TRBV19
D gene: NA
J gene: TRBJ2-4
CDR3 protein: CASRNNPIAKNIQYF
CDR3 DNA: TGTGCCAGTAGAAACAATCCCATAGCCAAAAACATTCAGTACTTC

clone size: NA
V gene: TRBV7-8
D gene: NA
J gene: TRBJ2-1
CDR3 protein: CASSRRGKDEQFF
CDR3 DNA: TGTGCCAGCAGCCGAAGGGGGAAGGATGAGCAGTTCTTC

clone size: NA
V gene: TRBV7-8
D gene: NA
J gene: TRBJ1-2
CDR3 protein: CASSVDGVYGYTF
CDR3 DNA: TGTGCCAGCAGCGTTGACGGTGTCTATGGCTACACCTTC

clone size: NA
V gene: TRBV18
D gene: TRBD1
J gene: TRBJ2-1
CDR3 protein: CASSSDRSNEQFF
CDR3 DNA: TGTGCCAGCTCATCGGACAGGTCCAATGAGCAGTTCTTC

clone size: NA
V gene: TRBV6-5
D gene: NA
J gene: TRBJ1-2
CDR3 protein: CAHSRGPNQGYGYTF
CDR3 DNA: TGTGCCCATAGTAGGGGTCCCAATCAAGGGTATGGCTACACCTTC

clone size: few
V gene: TRBV7-2
D gene: NA
J gene: TRBJ2-3
CDR3 protein: CASSTRLGGADTQYF
CDR3 DNA: TGTGCCAGCAGCACAAGACTAGGGGGGGCAGATACGCAGTATTTT

clone size: NA
V gene: TRBV7-6
D gene: NA
J gene: TRBJ1-1
CDR3 protein: CASSLGGDAGTEAFF
CDR3 DNA: TGTGCCAGCAGCTTAGGAGGGGATGCGGGCACTGAAGCTTTCTTT

clone size: NA
V gene: TRBV18
D gene: NA
J gene: TRBJ1-2
CDR3 protein: CVSSPGDYYGYTF
CDR3 DNA: TGTGTCAGCTCACCGGGGGACTACTATGGCTACACCTTC

clone size: NA
V gene: TRBV9
D gene: NA
J gene: TRBJ1-1
CDR3 protein: CASSVDGGREAFF
CDR3 DNA: TGTGCCAGCAGCGTGGACGGGGGGCGTGAAGCTTTCTTT

clone size: once
V gene: TRBV4-1
D gene: TRBD2
J gene: TRBJ2-1
CDR3 protein: CASSQGLAGGGNYNEQFF
CDR3 DNA: TGCGCCAGCAGCCAAGGACTAGCGGGGGGGGGTAACTACAATGAGCAGTTCTTC

clone size: NA
V gene: TRBV7-2
D gene: TRBD1
J gene: TRBJ2-1
CDR3 protein: CASNGQGANNEQFF
CDR3 DNA: TGTGCCAGCAACGGACAGGGGGCTAACAATGAGCAGTTCTTC

clone size: NA
V gene: TRBV5-1
D gene: NA
J gene: TRBJ2-3
CDR3 protein: CASSLALTEGVTDTQYF
CDR3 DNA: TGCGCCAGCAGCTTGGCTTTAACAGAAGGGGTTACAGATACGCAGTATTTT

clone size: NA
V gene: TRBV7-2
D gene: NA
J gene: TRBJ1-3
CDR3 protein: CASTDEGGGNTIYF
CDR3 DNA: TGTGCCAGCACCGATGAGGGCGGAGGAAACACCATATATTTT

clone size: NA
V gene: TRBV5-6
D gene: NA
J gene: TRBJ1-5
CDR3 protein: CASSFRSRASNQPQHF
CDR3 DNA: TGTGCCAGCAGCTTCCGGTCGAGGGCCAGCAATCAGCCCCAGCATTTT

clone size: NA
V gene: TRBV7-2
D gene: TRBD1
J gene: TRBJ1-2
CDR3 protein: CASSLEGARWYGYTF
CDR3 DNA: TGTGCCAGCAGCTTAGAGGGGGCAAGGTGGTATGGCTACACCTTC

clone size: NA
V gene: TRBV30
D gene: NA
J gene: TRBJ1-2
CDR3 protein: CAWSSGRNYGYTF
CDR3 DNA: TGTGCCTGGAGTTCCGGCAGAAACTATGGCTACACCTTC

clone size: NA
V gene: TRBV27
D gene: NA
J gene: TRBJ2-7
CDR3 protein: CASSLGGGGGTYEQYF
CDR3 DNA: TGTGCCAGCAGCTTAGGGGGAGGGGGAGGAACCTACGAGCAGTACTTC

clone size: NA
V gene: TRBV10-3
D gene: NA
J gene: TRBJ1-5
CDR3 protein: CAISVQGGDNQPQHF
CDR3 DNA: TGTGCCATCAGTGTTCAGGGAGGGGACAATCAGCCCCAGCATTTT

clone size: NA
V gene: TRBV15
D gene: TRBD2
J gene: TRBJ2-7
CDR3 protein: CATSREPPNPTSGSYEQYF
CDR3 DNA: TGTGCCACCAGCAGAGAGCCCCCGAATCCGACTAGCGGCTCCTACGAGCAGTACTTC

clone size: few
V gene: TRBV4-1
D gene: NA
J gene: TRBJ2-1
CDR3 protein: CASSLQRLAYNEQFF
CDR3 DNA: TGCGCCAGCAGCCTCCAAAGACTAGCCTACAATGAGCAGTTCTTC

clone size: NA
V gene: TRBV19
D gene: NA
J gene: TRBJ2-2
CDR3 protein: CASSTQGRGTGELFF
CDR3 DNA: TGTGCCAGTAGTACTCAAGGTCGAGGCACCGGGGAGCTGTTTTTT

clone size: NA
V gene: TRBV25-1
D gene: NA
J gene: TRBJ2-1
CDR3 protein: CASSDGIYNEQFF
CDR3 DNA: TGTGCCAGCAGTGACGGGATCTACAATGAGCAGTTCTTC

clone size: once
V gene: TRBV4-3
D gene: NA
J gene: TRBJ2-2
CDR3 protein: CASSRHTGELFF
CDR3 DNA: TGCGCCAGCAGCCGTCACACCGGGGAGCTGTTTTTT

clone size: NA
V gene: TRBV9
D gene: TRBD2
J gene: TRBJ2-3
CDR3 protein: CASSVTSGRASQYDTQYF
CDR3 DNA: TGTGCCAGCAGCGTCACTAGCGGGAGGGCCAGTCAGTATGATACGCAGTATTTT

clone size: once
V gene: TRBV2
D gene: NA
J gene: TRBJ1-5
CDR3 protein: CAGTDGNQPQHF
CDR3 DNA: TGTGCCGGAACAGACGGGAATCAGCCCCAGCATTTT

clone size: NA
V gene: TRBV5-3
D gene: TRBD1
J gene: TRBJ1-2
CDR3 protein: CARSLVTGDYGYTF
CDR3 DNA: TGTGCCAGAAGCTTGGTAACAGGGGACTATGGCTACACCTTC